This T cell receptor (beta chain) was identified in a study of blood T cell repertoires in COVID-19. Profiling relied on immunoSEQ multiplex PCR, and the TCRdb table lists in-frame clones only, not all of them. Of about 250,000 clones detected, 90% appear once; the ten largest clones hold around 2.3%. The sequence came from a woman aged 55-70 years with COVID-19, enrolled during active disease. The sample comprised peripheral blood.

CDR3 bases: TGTGCCAGCAGCCAAGCCACAGGGTTGGATCAGCCCCAGCATTTT. Its protein is CASSQATGLDQPQHF. The rearrangement uses TRBV4-2 and TRBJ1-5; a possible D gene is TRBD1 (6 bases). V was pared by 1 base and J by 5 bases, with 12 bases between. The germline gives CDR1 LGHNA, CDR2 YNFKEQ. This CDR3 is 15 amino acids long.